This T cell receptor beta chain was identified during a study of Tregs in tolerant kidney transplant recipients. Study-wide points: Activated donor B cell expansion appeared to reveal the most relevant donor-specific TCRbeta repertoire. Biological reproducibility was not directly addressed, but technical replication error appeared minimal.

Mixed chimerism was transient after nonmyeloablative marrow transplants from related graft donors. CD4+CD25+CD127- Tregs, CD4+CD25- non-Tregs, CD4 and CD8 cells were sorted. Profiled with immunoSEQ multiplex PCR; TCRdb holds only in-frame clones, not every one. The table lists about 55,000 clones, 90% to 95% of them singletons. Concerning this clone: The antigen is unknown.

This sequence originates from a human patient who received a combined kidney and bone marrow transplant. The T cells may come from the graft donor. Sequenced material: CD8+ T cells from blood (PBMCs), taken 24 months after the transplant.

The CDR3 DNA is TGTGCCAGCAGCCCGCATGCGGGAGGCAATGAGCAGTTCTTC. Translation gives CASSPHAGGNEQFF. The chain joins TRBV4-2 to TRBJ2-1; 8 nucleotides align to TRBD2. CDR3 length equals 14 residues. Germline V gene sequence: CDR1 LGHNA, CDR2 YNFKEQ. Germline trimming cut 4 bases from V and 6 bases from J; bases unmatched to any gene: 5.